These 27 T cell receptor beta chains were sequenced from one sample in a study of CXCR3-negative and CXCR3-positive naive CD8 T cells. Researchers prepared the TRB cDNA libraries using 5' RACE with UMI labels. TCRdb reprocessed the 5' RACE reads; each CDR3 protein has one entry and no DNA is given. This sample lists roughly 40,000 distinct CDR3 sequences; its ten largest clones have 6.5% to 8.5%. Sequencing used memory CD8+ T cells from blood. The origin of the receptors is a human donor in good health. Some clones in this sample may be carry-over from other donors' samples.

The chain employs TRBV7-9 and TRBJ2-7. The CDR3 is 12 residues long. Germline CDR1 is SEHNR and CDR2 is FQNEAQ (reference sequence). The CDR3 sequence: CASSFGVYEQYF.

The chain carries TRBV29-1 and TRBJ2-3; absent DNA, TCRdb's TRBD2 call cannot be checked. CDR1 is SQVTM, CDR2 ANQGSEA, per germline. The CDR3 has 14 residues. The chain's CDR3 is CSVASGRTTDTQYF.

V gene TRBV7-6 combines with J gene TRBJ2-5. The CDR3 is 14 residues long. Germline V gives CDR1 SGHVS, CDR2 FNYEAQ. The CDR3: CASSSDNRQETQYF.

This chain links TRBV2 with TRBJ2-2; without DNA, the TCRdb call of TRBD1 cannot be checked. CDR1 and CDR2 from the germline V gene are SNHLY and FYNNEI. This CDR3 is built from 15 residues. Here the CDR3 reads CASSVFSPNTGELFF.

The genes are TRBV7-6 and TRBJ2-7; TCRdb picks TRBD1, but there is no DNA to check that call. This CDR3 is 16 amino acids long. CDR1 and CDR2 (germline): SGHVS, FNYEAQ. The CDR3 is CASSLARTGDFYEQYF.

The CDR3 spells CASSPLLAGAYNEQFF. V and J are TRBV27 and TRBJ2-1; TCRdb proposes TRBD2, but this gene call is untestable without DNA. Germline V lookup: CDR1 MNHEY, CDR2 SMNVEV (reference sequence). The CDR3 has 16 residues.

The chain links TRBV29-1 to TRBJ1-1. Germline-derived CDR1 and CDR2 are SQVTM and ANQGSEA. The CDR3 is 12 amino acids. CDR3 protein: CSVEDFVGEAFF.

This chain joins TRBV27 and TRBJ2-7; lacking DNA, the TRBD2 call made by TCRdb goes unchecked. The germline CDR1 and CDR2 sequences are MNHEY and SMNVEV (reference sequence). The CDR3 consists of 12 residues. CDR3 amino acids: CASSPPGLEQYF.

The chain carries TRBV5-6 and TRBJ1-5; TCRdb's assignment of TRBD1 cannot be checked, as there is no DNA. Per germline, CDR1 SGHDT and CDR2 YYEEEE. This CDR3 is built from 16 residues. CDR3 amino acids: CASSDGGQGADQPQHF.

J is TRBJ1-1 and V is TRBV30. Germline V gene sequence: CDR1 GTSNPN, CDR2 SVGIG (reference sequence). The CDR3 runs to 13 residues. CDR3: CAWSGQGGTEAFF.

The chain has TRBV3-1 and TRBJ1-2. The V gene's germline CDR1 is LGHDT and CDR2 YNNKEL (reference sequence). The CDR3 totals 14 residues. The CDR3 spells CASSHGAVIHGYTF.

The chain uses TRBV6-2 or TRBV6-3 and TRBJ1-1. Germline CDR1 is MNHEY and CDR2 is SVGEGT. CDR3 length equals 16 residues. The CDR3 loop is CASSYSRGSMNTEAFF.

The chain joins TRBV7-6 to TRBJ2-7. CDR1 SGHVS and CDR2 FNYEAQ come from the germline V gene. The CDR3 runs 15 residues. The CDR3 reads CASSLRNGGGYEQYF.

The chain joins TRBV25-1 to TRBJ2-3; lacking DNA, the TRBD1 call made by TCRdb goes unchecked. CDR3 length: 13 residues. Germline-derived CDR1 and CDR2 are MGHDK and SYGVNS. CDR3 protein: CASRLTGRDTQYF.

V gene TRBV15 combines with J gene TRBJ2-1; TCRdb lists TRBD2, though no DNA is available to test this call. The CDR3 spans 15 residues. In germline, CDR1 is LNHNV, CDR2 YYDKDF (reference sequence). The CDR3 here is CATSRDREANNEQFF. The full variable domain, its missing parts supplied by reference TRBV15 and TRBJ2-1, is DAMVIQNPRYQVTQFGKPVTLSCSQTLNHNVMYWYQQKSSQAPKLLFHYYDKDFNNEADTPDNFQSRRPNTSFCFLDIRSPGLGDTAMYLCATSRDREANNEQFFGPGTRLTVL.

This clonotype is called medium-sized based on its frequency. The chain employs TRBV9 and TRBJ1-1; TCRdb's assignment of TRBD1 cannot be checked, as there is no DNA. The CDR3 is made up of 15 amino acids. Germline CDR1 is SGDLS and CDR2 is YYNGEE. The CDR3 is CASQAGTGGNTEAFF.

The chain uses TRBV29-1 and TRBJ1-1; lacking DNA, the TRBD1 call made by TCRdb goes unchecked. The germline V gene has CDR1 SQVTM and CDR2 ANQGSEA. The CDR3 totals 13 residues. CDR3: CSAMTGANTEAFF.

The rearrangement uses TRBV12-3 or TRBV12-4 and TRBJ2-3; the TRBD2 assignment by TCRdb is unverifiable without DNA. The length of the CDR3 is 16 residues. This CDR3 reads CASSSLAGGLPDTQYF.

The V and J genes are TRBV5-1 and TRBJ1-2; TCRdb lists TRBD1, though no DNA is available to test this call. The germline CDR1 and CDR2 sequences are SGHRS and YFSETQ. This CDR3 spans 13 amino acids. The CDR3 protein is CASQGQDLYGYTF.

The V call is TRBV10-3, the J call TRBJ2-7; TCRdb returns TRBD1, unconfirmable since there is no DNA. The CDR3 extends over 13 amino acids. Per germline, CDR1 ENHRY and CDR2 SYGVKD. CDR3 in amino acids: CAIGGPPKNEQYF.

The chain carries TRBV12-5 and TRBJ1-2; no DNA is available, so the TRBD1 call from TCRdb remains unchecked. The CDR3 sequence is 14 residues long. Germline-derived CDR1 and CDR2 are LGHNT and FRNRAP. The CDR3 region is CASGTGHPGYGYTF.

The V and J genes are TRBV27 and TRBJ2-7; absent DNA, TCRdb's TRBD2 call cannot be checked. Germline-derived CDR1 and CDR2 are MNHEY and SMNVEV (reference sequence). The CDR3 consists of 16 residues. CDR3 loop: CASSLSGLAVSYEQYF.

The J gene is TRBJ2-7, the V gene TRBV4-3; TCRdb returns TRBD1, unconfirmable since there is no DNA. The CDR3 consists of 16 residues. The germline gives CDR1 LGHNA, CDR2 YSLEER. CDR3 sequence: CASSQVSTGGVLEQYF.

This chain links TRBV7-2 with TRBJ2-5; no DNA is available, so the TRBD2 call from TCRdb remains unchecked. CDR1 is SGHTA and CDR2 is FQGNSA in the germline V gene. The CDR3 is made up of 16 amino acids. This CDR3 reads CASSLNPGPGQETQYF.

The chain is built from TRBV27 and TRBJ1-1. The CDR3 runs to 13 residues. CDR1 MNHEY and CDR2 SMNVEV come from the germline V gene (reference sequence). CDR3 protein: CSSSFGDLAEAFF.

V usage is TRBV7-2 and J usage is TRBJ2-7; the TCRdb D gene call, TRBD1, has no DNA to confirm it. This CDR3 has 13 amino acids. CDR1 SGHTA and CDR2 FQGNSA come from the germline V gene. This CDR3 is CASSSYPGDEQYF.

The chain is built from TRBV14 and TRBJ2-1; the TCRdb D gene call, TRBD1, has no DNA to confirm it. The CDR3 sequence is 15 residues long. From germline, CDR1 is SGHDN and CDR2 FVKESK. The CDR3 reads CASSQGQGAYNEQFF.